This T cell receptor beta chain derives from a study of T cell repertoires in cytomegalovirus infection. Findings and caveats of the study: People with CMV and the relevant HLA were identified by cumulative public TCR beta family frequency. HLA-C-restricted, CMV-specific TCR beta clonotypes were dominant ex vivo.

For this clonotype: The antigen remains undetermined.

The CDR3 has 14 amino acids. V dropped 6 bases and J dropped 1 base, with 9 bases sitting between them. TCRdb itself ran the reads through MiXCR, one entry per CDR3 protein. The sample lists some 440,000 distinct CDR3 sequences, roughly 31% occurring once. The clonotype was recovered from a human donor in good health (CMV status not recorded). Some clones in this sample may be carry-over from other donors' samples. The source material was PBMCs. The gene calls are TRBV12-3 or TRBV12-4 and TRBJ2-2; the D gene is possibly TRBD2 (6 bases). This CDR3 is CASRGRGNTGELFF. CDR3 bases: TGTGCCAGCAGGGGGCGGGGGAACACCGGGGAGCTGTTTTTT.